A single sample gave rise to the 2 T cell receptor beta chains below, sequenced in a study of T cell responses to AZD1222 COVID-19 vaccine. The protocol was immunoSEQ multiplex PCR, while the TCRdb copy is restricted to in-frame clones and leaves out a portion. The sample consists of roughly 120,000 clones, approximately 90% of them appearing once. The sequencing here drew on peripheral blood, taken on day 0 of AZD1222 vaccination. Receptors originate from an adult in good health.

The table lists this clone with a few counts. The V gene is TRBV27, the J gene TRBJ2-1; 16 nucleotides match TRBD2. The CDR3 has 18 amino acids. Trimming cost V 2 bases and J 5 bases; bases outside gene matches: 6. The V gene's germline CDR1 is MNHEY and CDR2 SMNVEV (reference sequence). Here the CDR3 reads CASSLGTSGRAVNNEQFF. The CDR3 bases are TGTGCCAGCAGTTTAGGGACTAGCGGGAGGGCCGTCAACAATGAGCAGTTCTTC.

This chain uses TRBV2 with TRBJ2-1, with D hard to call. CDR1 is SNHLY, CDR2 FYNNEI, per germline. This CDR3 region has 15 residues. Trimming took 1 base from V and 9 from J, leaving 16 bases between them. The CDR3 loop is CASSEGPRRNGEQFF. CDR3 bases: TGTGCCAGCAGTGAAGGGCCGCGAAGGAACGGTGAGCAGTTCTTC.